This TCR beta chain was sequenced in a study of memory CD4+ T cells and cytomegalovirus serostatus. General observations from the study: Repertoires predicted CMV serostatus with median bootstrapped AUC of approximately 0.95.

Single viable CD3+CD4+CD8-CD45RO+ cells were sorted as the memory CD4+ T cells. Worth noting for this clone: What it recognizes is unknown.

The CDR3 loop spans 15 amino acids. Per germline, CDR1 SGHVS and CDR2 FQNEAQ. V shed 3 bases and J shed 1 base, with 9 bases lying between them. Clones were sequenced by immunoSEQ multiplex PCR, and TCRdb holds only the in-frame ones, with some missing. The table shows 50,000 or so clones, with around 88% occurring only once. The source material was memory CD4+ T cells from blood. V gene TRBV7-8 combines with J gene TRBJ2-2; D is undetermined. The TCR sequence derives from an adult in good health and CMV-seropositive. Here the CDR3 DNA reads TGTGCCAGCAGCTTCATTGGATTGAACACCGGGGAGCTGTTTTTT. Translation: CASSFIGLNTGELFF.